This T cell receptor (beta chain) is from a study of identical twins. Concerning this clonotype: The antigen is unknown.

Study-level points and caveats: The authors drew conclusions from cross-sectional statistical analysis rather than following the same donors.

MiXCR was run by TCRdb on the 5' RACE reads, yielding one entry per CDR3 protein. This table holds 500,000 to 600,000 distinct CDR3 sequences, roughly 21% found once. The sample was also linked to a second study, of T cells expressing NK-cell markers. Per that study: Each of about six donors carried dominant NKG2C+ clonotypes accounting for about 1.0-7.0% of CD8+ T cells. The HCMV specificity of the expanded NKG2C+ T cell clones stayed unresolved.

The TCR originated in a woman under 30 in good health. What was sequenced was CD4+ T cells sorted from blood.

CDR3 nucleotide sequence: TGCGCCAGCACCGACACCGGTGACGGCTACACCTTC. It is translated as CASTDTGDGYTF. The chain combines TRBV5-1 with TRBJ1-2, with unresolved D. Germline lookup yields CDR1 SGHRS and CDR2 YFSETQ. Trimming shortened V by 6 bases and J by 8 bases, and 14 bases separated the two germline ends. This CDR3 spans 12 amino acids.